Reported below is one T cell receptor (beta chain). This sample is drawn from a study of shared clonotypes between healthy human individuals. Profiling relied on immunoSEQ multiplex PCR, and the TCRdb table lists in-frame clones only, not all of them. The sample has 2 million to 2.5 million clones; 80% to 95% are singletons. This CDR3 is built from 14 residues. Germline V lookup: CDR1 SGHTS, CDR2 YDEGEE. Trimming pared 5 bases from V and 1 base from J, leaving 11 bases between. Sequencing was performed on naive CD4+ T cells from PBMCs. Regarding subset: CD45RA+ positively selected. This chain connects TRBV5-8 to TRBJ2-3; a possible D gene is TRBD1 (6 bases). This receptor was identified in a man younger than 30 in good health. Some clones in this sample may be carry-over from other donors' samples. This CDR3 is CASSRRTGTDTQYF. The CDR3 DNA is TGTGCCAGCAGTCGCCGGACAGGCACAGATACGCAGTATTTT. Filled out from reference TRBV5-8 and TRBJ2-3, the complete variable domain reads EAGVTQSPTHLIKTRGQQATLRCSPISGHTSVYWYQQALGLGLQFLLWYDEGEERNRGNFPPRFSGRQFPNYSSELNVNALELEDSALYLCASSRRTGTDTQYFGPGTRLTVL.